This T cell receptor (beta chain) stems from a study of T cell changes during pregnancy in multiple sclerosis (dated by TCRdb to between 2017 and 2020). In terms of the full investigation: The study examined how the T cell repertoire changed over the course of pregnancy in women with multiple sclerosis.

The library was made by the immunoSEQ multiplex PCR assay. TCRdb retrieved this table from immuneACCESS and kept in-frame rearrangements only. Not all clones are present; in checked studies, unresolved V genes account for under half, and no reason is known for the remainder. This sample lists roughly 100,000 clones; about 90% were detected once. 1.6% of the sample rests with the top ten. This clone was seen just once. There is no known antigen for this receptor. Base qualities are missing; no much larger clone stands one base away. The CDR3 runs 19 residues from the cysteine to the phenylalanine. CDR3 DNA only is kept here, 57 bases in frame from base 1. V loses 2 bases, J loses 4 bases, and the germline ends lie 24 bases apart. The germline V gene gives CDR1 as MNHGY and CDR2 as SAAAGT.

The input for sequencing was peripheral blood, taken before pregnancy. This sequence was found in a female donor with multiple sclerosis, enrolled in a pregnancy study. The chain is encoded by TRBV6-8 joined to TRBJ2-4; there is no confident call for the D gene. CDR3 protein: CASSYAWAPNSQTKNIQYF. The nucleotides are TGTGCCAGCAGTTACGCCTGGGCACCCAACTCACAAACTAAAAACATTCAGTACTTC.